The entry below gives a single T cell receptor (beta chain) sequence along with its context. The antigen is undetermined. The sample originates from a study of shared clonotypes between healthy human individuals. Study in general: The cohort had two women and three men, ages 18 to 49.

Sorted-subset replicate PCRs used approximately 180 ng of genomic DNA. This amount corresponded to about 30,000 T cell genomes. Sequencing was performed with immunoSEQ multiplex PCR; in TCRdb, only in-frame clones are kept and a portion is missing. In the table there are a few million clones, 90% to 95% of which are singletons. Study-level findings and limits: Against clonotypes common to all four donors, non-shared ones had lower generation probabilities.

The sequencing input was naive CD4+ T cells from PBMCs. The subset: CD45RA+ positively selected. The origin of this receptor is a man aged 18 to 35 in good health. Some clones in this sample may be carry-over from other donors' samples.

In DNA form, the CDR3 reads TGTGCCAGCAGTCAAGGGCCCGGGTGGACAGCTGGAAACACCATATATTTT. Translation gives CASSQGPGWTAGNTIYF. The genes are TRBV7-2 and TRBJ1-3, with D maybe TRBD1 (6 bases). V lost 6 bases and J 2 bases, leaving 20 bases between the germline ends. Germline V lookup: CDR1 SGHTA, CDR2 FQGNSA. The CDR3 sequence is 17 residues long. Variable domain in full (rest from reference TRBV7-2 and TRBJ1-3): GAGVSQSPSNKVTEKGKDVELRCDPISGHTALYWYRQSLGQGLEFLIYFQGNSAPDKSGLPSDRFSAERTGGSVSTLTIQRTQQEDSAVYLCASSQGPGWTAGNTIYFGEGSWLTVV.